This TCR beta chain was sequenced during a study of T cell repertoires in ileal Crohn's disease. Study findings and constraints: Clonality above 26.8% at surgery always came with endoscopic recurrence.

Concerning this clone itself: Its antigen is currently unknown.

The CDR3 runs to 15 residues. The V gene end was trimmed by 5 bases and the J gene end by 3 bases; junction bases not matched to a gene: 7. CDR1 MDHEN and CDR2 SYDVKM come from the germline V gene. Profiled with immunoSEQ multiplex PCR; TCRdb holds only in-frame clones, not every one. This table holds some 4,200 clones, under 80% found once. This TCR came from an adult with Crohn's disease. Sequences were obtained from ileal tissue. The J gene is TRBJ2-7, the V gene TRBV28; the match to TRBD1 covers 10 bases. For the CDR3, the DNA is TGTGCCAGCAGTCCCAGAGGGACAGGGGACTACGAGCAGTACTTC. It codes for CASSPRGTGDYEQYF.